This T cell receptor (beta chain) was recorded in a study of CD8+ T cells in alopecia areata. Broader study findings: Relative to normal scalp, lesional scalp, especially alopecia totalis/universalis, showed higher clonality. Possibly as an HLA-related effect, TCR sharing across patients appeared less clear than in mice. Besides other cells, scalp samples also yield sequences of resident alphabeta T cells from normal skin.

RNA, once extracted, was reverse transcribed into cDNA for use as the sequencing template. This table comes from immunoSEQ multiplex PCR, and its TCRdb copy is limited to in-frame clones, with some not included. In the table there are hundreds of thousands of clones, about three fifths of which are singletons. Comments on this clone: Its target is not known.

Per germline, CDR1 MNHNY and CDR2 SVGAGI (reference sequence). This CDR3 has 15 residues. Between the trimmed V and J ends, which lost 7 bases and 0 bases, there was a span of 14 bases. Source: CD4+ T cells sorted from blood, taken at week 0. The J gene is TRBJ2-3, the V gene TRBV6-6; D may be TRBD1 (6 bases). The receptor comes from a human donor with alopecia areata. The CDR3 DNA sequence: TGTGCCAGCACCCGGGACATCACTAGCACAGATACGCAGTATTTT. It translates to CASTRDITSTDTQYF.